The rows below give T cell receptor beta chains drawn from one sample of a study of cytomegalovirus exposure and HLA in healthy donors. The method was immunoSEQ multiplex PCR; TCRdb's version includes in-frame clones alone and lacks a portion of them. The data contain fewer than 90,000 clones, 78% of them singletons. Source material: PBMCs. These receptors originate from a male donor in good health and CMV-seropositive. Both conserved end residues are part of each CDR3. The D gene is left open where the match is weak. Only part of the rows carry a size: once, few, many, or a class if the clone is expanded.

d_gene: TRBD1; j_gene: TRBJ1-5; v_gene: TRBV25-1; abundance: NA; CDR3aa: CASSGTGGGNQPQHF; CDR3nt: TGTGCCAGCAGTGGGACAGGGGGAGGCAATCAGCCCCAGCATTTT
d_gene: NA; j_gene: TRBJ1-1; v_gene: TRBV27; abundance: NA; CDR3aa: CASSLVRENTEAFF; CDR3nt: TGTGCCAGCAGTTTAGTACGGGAGAACACTGAAGCTTTCTTT
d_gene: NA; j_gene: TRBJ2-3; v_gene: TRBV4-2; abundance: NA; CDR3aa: CASSGMSGTDTQYF; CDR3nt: TGTGCCAGCAGCGGAATGAGCGGCACAGATACGCAGTATTTT
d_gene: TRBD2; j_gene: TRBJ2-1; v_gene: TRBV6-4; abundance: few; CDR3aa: CASSVLAGNEQFF; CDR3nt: TGTGCCAGCAGTGTGCTAGCGGGGAATGAGCAGTTCTTC
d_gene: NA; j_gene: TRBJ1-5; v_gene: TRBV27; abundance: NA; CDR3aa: CASSLGGLRQPQHF; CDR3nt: TGTGCCAGCAGTTTAGGGGGGTTGCGTCAGCCCCAGCATTTT
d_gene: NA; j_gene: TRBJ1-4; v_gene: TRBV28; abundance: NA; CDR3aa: CASGLFGRGSNEKLFF; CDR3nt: TGTGCCAGTGGCCTTTTTGGGAGGGGGTCAAATGAAAAACTGTTTTTT
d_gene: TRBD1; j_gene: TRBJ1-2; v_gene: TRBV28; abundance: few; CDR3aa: CASSSDRVYGYTF; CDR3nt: TGTGCCAGCAGTTCGGACAGGGTCTATGGCTACACCTTC
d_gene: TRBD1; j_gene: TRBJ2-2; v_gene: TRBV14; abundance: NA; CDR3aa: CASSQVRDSGELFF; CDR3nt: TGTGCCAGCAGCCAAGTCAGGGACAGCGGGGAGCTGTTTTTT
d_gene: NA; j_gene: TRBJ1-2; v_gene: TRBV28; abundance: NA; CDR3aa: CASSLAGWLYGYTF; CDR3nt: TGTGCCAGCAGTTTAGCGGGGTGGCTCTATGGCTACACCTTC
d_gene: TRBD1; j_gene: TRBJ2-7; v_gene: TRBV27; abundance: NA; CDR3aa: CASSPGQNLIPYEQYF; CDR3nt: TGTGCCAGCAGTCCGGGACAGAACCTAATCCCCTACGAGCAGTACTTC
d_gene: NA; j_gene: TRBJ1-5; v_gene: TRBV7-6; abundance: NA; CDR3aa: CASSLDGGKPQHF; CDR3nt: TGTGCCAGCAGCTTAGATGGGGGGAAGCCCCAGCATTTT
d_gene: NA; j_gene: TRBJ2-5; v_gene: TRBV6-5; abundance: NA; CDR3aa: CASEARDKQETQYF; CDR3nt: TGTGCCAGCGAGGCTCGGGACAAACAAGAGACCCAGTACTTC
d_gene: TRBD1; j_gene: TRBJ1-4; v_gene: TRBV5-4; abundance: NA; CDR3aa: CASSVAGGYEKLFF; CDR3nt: TGTGCCAGCAGCGTTGCAGGGGGCTATGAAAAACTGTTTTTT
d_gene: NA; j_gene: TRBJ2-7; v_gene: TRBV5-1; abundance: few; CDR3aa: CASSPTGDESHEQYF; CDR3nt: TGCGCCAGCAGCCCCACGGGGGATGAATCCCACGAGCAGTACTTC
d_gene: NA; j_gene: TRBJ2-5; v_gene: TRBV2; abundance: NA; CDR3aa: CASSDSLQETQYF; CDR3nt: TGTGCCAGCAGTGATTCTCTCCAAGAGACCCAGTACTTC